This TCR beta chain was recovered during a study of T-cell reconstitution after alpha-beta-depleted transplantation in children. During its preparation, the TCRbeta library received unique molecular identifiers. A single record per CDR3 protein comes from TCRdb applying MiXCR to the PCR reads. In the table there are about 610,000 distinct CDR3 sequences, about 10% of which are singletons. The CDR3 covers 14 residues. Trimming pared 3 bases from V and 3 bases from J, leaving 8 bases between. CDR1 is SEHNR, CDR2 FQNEAQ, per germline (reference sequence). This sample comprised PBMCs from the stem cell graft donor, obtained from the stem cell graft. This TCR was recovered from a human donor who donated a stem cell graft to a child with acute myeloid leukemia. The chain links TRBV7-9 to TRBJ2-2; maybe TRBD1 (5 bases). The CDR3 DNA is TGTGCCAGCAGCTTTGGGGCTGACACCGGGGAGCTGTTTTTT. Amino acids: CASSFGADTGELFF.